What follows are 21 T cell receptor beta chains derived from one specimen sequenced in a study of cytomegalovirus exposure and HLA in healthy donors. A multiplex PCR was run with 60 Vbeta primers and 13 Jbeta primers. Profiling relied on immunoSEQ multiplex PCR, and the TCRdb table lists in-frame clones only, not all of them. This sample carries about 160,000 clones, less than 90% of them seen once, and the ten largest clones take roughly 1.9%. Material for sequencing was PBMCs. Every receptor here comes from a woman younger than 30 in good health and CMV-seronegative.

This clone appeared a few times. The V and J genes are TRBV29-1 and TRBJ2-3; 13 positions agree with TRBD2. The V gene end was trimmed by 5 bases and the J gene end by 2 bases; junction bases not matched to a gene: 10. Germline values: CDR1 SQVTM, CDR2 ANQGSEA. The CDR3 totals 17 residues. The CDR3 DNA is TGCAGCGTTTCGGGACTAGCGGGATTAGAGTTCACAGATACGCAGTATTTT. Translated, it gives CSVSGLAGLEFTDTQYF.

This chain joins TRBV28 and TRBJ2-3; 8 bases are shared with TRBD1. CDR3 size: 16 residues. From germline, CDR1 is MDHEN and CDR2 SYDVKM. V lost 4 bases, J lost 3 bases, and 9 bases stayed unmatched. As DNA, the CDR3 is TGTGCCAGCAGTTCATTCACAGGGGGGTCGACAGATACGCAGTATTTT. It translates to CASSSFTGGSTDTQYF.

J is TRBJ2-5 and V is TRBV2; 10 bases are shared with TRBD2. The V gene end was trimmed by 5 bases and the J gene end by 4 bases; junction bases not matched to a gene: 13. CDR1 and CDR2 from the germline V gene are SNHLY and FYNNEI. The CDR3 totals 17 residues. The CDR3 DNA is TGTGCCAGCAGTAGGCTAGCGGGAGTATTTCTCCTAGAGACCCAGTACTTC. It is translated as CASSRLAGVFLLETQYF.

This chain joins TRBV15 and TRBJ1-6, with D possibly matching TRBD1 (5 bases). Trimming left V 5 bases short and J 3 bases short, with 17 bases between. The CDR3 contains 17 residues. The germline CDR1 and CDR2 sequences are LNHNV and YYDKDF (reference sequence). CDR3 DNA: TGTGCCACCAGCTCTGGGGCAACCCGGGTCTATAATTCACCCCTCCACTTT. Translating gives CATSSGATRVYNSPLHF. The variable domain in full, completed from reference TRBV15 and TRBJ1-6, reads DAMVIQNPRYQVTQFGKPVTLSCSQTLNHNVMYWYQQKSSQAPKLLFHYYDKDFNNEADTPDNFQSRRPNTSFCFLDIRSPGLGDTAMYLCATSSGATRVYNSPLHFGNGTRLTVT.

The gene calls are TRBV7-2 and TRBJ1-1, with D tentatively TRBD1 (5 bases). There are 16 residues in the CDR3. The germline V gene encodes CDR1 SGHTA and CDR2 FQGNSA. Trimming removed 5 bases from V and 0 bases from J, with 16 bases in between. CDR3 nucleotides: TGTGCCAGCAGCCTACTGACAGTCCAGGTGAACACTGAAGCTTTCTTT. Amino acids: CASSLLTVQVNTEAFF. Together with reference TRBV7-2 and TRBJ1-1, the CDR3 gives the full variable domain: GAGVSQSPSNKVTEKGKDVELRCDPISGHTALYWYRQSLGQGLEFLIYFQGNSAPDKSGLPSDRFSAERTGGSVSTLTIQRTQQEDSAVYLCASSLLTVQVNTEAFFGQGTRLTVV.

The V gene is TRBV7-9, the J gene TRBJ2-2; D is possibly TRBD1 (6 bases). The CDR3 contains 15 residues. CDR1 and CDR2 from the germline V gene are SEHNR and FQNEAQ (reference sequence). Trimming removed 1 base at V and 4 bases at J, with 10 bases between. The DNA of the CDR3 is TGTGCCAGCAGCTTAGGGACAGAGTTCACCGGGGAGCTGTTTTTT. Its translation: CASSLGTEFTGELFF.

A few counts support this clone. The chain recombines TRBV5-1 with TRBJ2-5; TRBD1 is a possible D gene (6 bases). CDR1 SGHRS and CDR2 YFSETQ come from the germline V gene. CDR3 length equals 17 residues. V was cut by 4 bases and J by 4 bases, with 23 bases left in between. CDR3 protein: CASSMGVQGFFLETQYF. As DNA, the CDR3 is TGCGCCAGCAGCATGGGGGTACAGGGATTCTTCCTAGAGACCCAGTACTTC.

The genes are TRBV5-4 and TRBJ2-3, with 9 bases aligning to TRBD2. V was clipped by 2 bases and J by 1 base; unmatched bases: 2. The CDR3 is made up of 15 amino acids. CDR1 and CDR2 (germline): SGHNT, YYREEE (reference sequence). DNA of the CDR3: TGTGCCAGCAGCTTCGAGCGGGGGGGCACAGATACGCAGTATTTT. Amino acid sequence: CASSFERGGTDTQYF.

The V gene is TRBV5-8, the J gene TRBJ2-7, with D possibly matching TRBD1 (6 bases). The V gene's germline CDR1 is SGHTS and CDR2 YDEGEE. CDR3 length: 17 amino acids. Trimming shortened V by 3 bases and J by 0 bases, and 19 bases separated the two germline ends. This CDR3 is CASSSAPGQRISYEQYF. CDR3 DNA: TGTGCCAGCAGCTCGGCCCCTGGACAGAGGATCTCCTACGAGCAGTACTTC.

The chain joins TRBV7-9 to TRBJ1-5; 7 nucleotides align to TRBD1. The CDR3 consists of 16 residues. V lost 5 bases to trimming and J lost 9 bases; unmatched junction nucleotides: 16. Germline V gene sequence: CDR1 SEHNR, CDR2 FQNEAQ (reference sequence). The CDR3 sequence: CASSPRTGPLEWPQHF. The CDR3 DNA reads as TGTGCCAGCAGCCCGAGGACAGGTCCCCTTGAGTGGCCCCAGCATTTT. The full variable domain, with the rest looked up from reference TRBV7-9 and TRBJ1-5, is DTGVSQNPRHKITKRGQNVTFRCDPISEHNRLYWYRQTLGQGPEFLTYFQNEAQLEKSRLLSDRFSAERPKGSFSTLEIQRTEQGDSAMYLCASSPRTGPLEWPQHFGDGTRLSIL.

This clone was counted a single time. The DNA for the CDR3 is TGTGCCAGCAGTCCCCGGGGCAGGGGCTACGAGCAGTACTTC. This encodes CASSPRGRGYEQYF. The V gene is TRBV6-5, the J gene TRBJ2-7; a possible D gene is TRBD1 (6 bases). CDR1 and CDR2 (germline): MNHEY, SVGAGI. CDR3 size: 14 residues. Trimming left V 5 bases short and J 3 bases short, with 14 bases between.

The chain has TRBV28 and TRBJ1-1; no firm D call. Germline-derived CDR1 and CDR2 are MDHEN and SYDVKM. CDR3 length: 15 residues. Trimming took 5 bases from V and 0 from J, leaving 13 bases between them. The CDR3 loop reads CASSPEGDMNTEAFF. CDR3 sequence (DNA): TGTGCCAGCAGTCCCGAGGGAGACATGAACACTGAAGCTTTCTTT.

The sample holds one count of this clone. The chain carries TRBV13 and TRBJ2-7; 9 nucleotides align to TRBD2. The trim removed 5 bases at V and 6 bases at J, leaving 8 bases unmatched. There are 14 residues in the CDR3. CDR1 and CDR2 (germline): PRHDT, FYEKMQ (reference sequence). CDR3 residues: CASSPGGGAREQYF. The CDR3 DNA reads TGTGCCAGCAGCCCCGGCGGGGGGGCACGCGAGCAGTACTTC.

This clone was counted a single time. The chain uses TRBV5-1 and TRBJ2-5, with TRBD2 as a possible D gene (6 bases). The CDR3 spans 14 residues. In germline, CDR1 is SGHRS, CDR2 YFSETQ. V was shortened by 0 bases and J by 11 bases, with 17 bases between the two germline ends. CDR3 region: CASSLGGTSTQQYF. CDR3 DNA: TGCGCCAGCAGCTTGGGCGGGACTTCCACCCAGCAGTACTTC.

A single count supports this clone. The DNA for the CDR3 is TGTGCCAGCAGCCCCCTGCCAGGGTATGGCTACACCTTC. Protein: CASSPLPGYGYTF. The J gene is TRBJ1-2, the V gene TRBV7-9, with a tentative D call TRBD1 (5 bases). Per the germline V gene, CDR1 is SEHNR and CDR2 is FQNEAQ (reference sequence). CDR3 length: 13 amino acids. V was cut by 5 bases and J by 5 bases, with 12 bases left in between.

The V call is TRBV28, the J call TRBJ2-7; 10 bases fit TRBD1. Germline CDR1 is MDHEN and CDR2 is SYDVKM. The CDR3 loop spans 18 amino acids. Trimming at V came to 7 bases and at J to 0 bases, leaving 15 bases not matched to a gene. The CDR3 reads CASTTSLGQGKTSYEQYF. CDR3 sequence (DNA): TGTGCCAGCACCACTAGTCTGGGACAGGGGAAGACCTCCTACGAGCAGTACTTC.

V gene TRBV27 combines with J gene TRBJ2-5; 10 bases are shared with TRBD1. The J call is doubtful: the DNA matches TRBJ2-7 better. The CDR3 is 17 residues long. Germline-derived CDR1 and CDR2 are MNHEY and SMNVEV (reference sequence). CDR3 sequence (DNA): TGTGCCAGCAGCCCAATCGGGACAGGGGCATCGTTCGGCGAGCAGTACTTC. Protein sequence: CASSPIGTGASFGEQYF.

V usage is TRBV28 and J usage is TRBJ1-2, with D tentatively TRBD1 (5 bases). The CDR3 is 15 residues long. The germline V gene encodes CDR1 MDHEN and CDR2 SYDVKM. Trimming took off 5 bases at V and 7 bases at J, with 20 bases between the two ends. CDR3 coding DNA: TGTGCCAGCAGTCCCAGTGCAGGGAACTTTTTTGGCTACACCTTC. It specifies CASSPSAGNFFGYTF.

The rearrangement joins TRBV27 to TRBJ1-6; weak D call: TRBD1 (5 bases). Germline V lookup: CDR1 MNHEY, CDR2 SMNVEV (reference sequence). This CDR3 region has 15 residues. V was pared by 8 bases and J by 5 bases, with 16 bases between. CDR3 amino acids: CASLTHGGDNSPLHF. CDR3 coding DNA: TGTGCCAGCCTCACCCACGGGGGAGATAATTCACCCCTCCACTTT.

The chain recombines TRBV4-1 with TRBJ1-5, with 9 positions matching TRBD1. This CDR3 comprises 16 residues. The ends lost 2 bases at V and 7 bases at J; junction bases unmatched: 9. Germline V lookup: CDR1 MGHRA, CDR2 YSYEKL. This CDR3 is CASSQLPGQGGQPQHF. The CDR3 bases are TGCGCCAGCAGCCAATTACCGGGACAGGGTGGACAGCCCCAGCATTTT.

Concerning this clone itself: The junction differs from germline at one of its ends, possibly a read error. The chain carries TRBV28 and TRBJ1-2, with D tentatively TRBD1 (6 bases). The V gene's germline CDR1 is MDHEN and CDR2 SYDVKM. This CDR3 comprises 14 residues. In nucleotides, the CDR3 is TGTGCCAGCAGTTGGCGGGGGCGTAACTATGGCTACCCCTTC. Encoded protein: CASSWRGRNYGYPF.